Sequencing of this TCR beta chain was carried out in a study of shared clonotypes between healthy human individuals. Study-level information: Three plates each covered CD4 naive and memory; CD8 naive two, CD8 memory one. Study conclusions and caveats: Only blood was sampled; tissue repertoires likely differ. Donors were few, which limited the genetic and exposure-history diversity represented.

Comments on this clone: Antigen: not known.

Some clones are missing from TCRdb's copy, which holds only in-frame ones; the method was immunoSEQ multiplex PCR. The data hold approximately 1,000,000 clones, with approximately 75% observed a single time. This CDR3 spans 14 amino acids. From germline, CDR1 is MDHEN and CDR2 SYDVKM. Trimming pared 3 bases from V and 4 bases from J, leaving 13 bases between. V and J are TRBV28 and TRBJ2-7; the D gene is possibly TRBD1 (5 bases). The specimen was memory CD4+ T cells from PBMCs. Subset given: CD45RA-negative fraction. The receptor was isolated from a man aged 18-30 years in good health. Some clones in this sample may be carry-over from other donors' samples. The chain's CDR3 is CASSFSFGAYEQYF. The CDR3 region has the DNA TGTGCCAGCAGTTTTAGCTTTGGGGCGTACGAGCAGTACTTC.